One and the same sample provided the 13 T cell receptor beta chains below, sequenced in a study of cytomegalovirus exposure and HLA in healthy donors (dated by TCRdb to the late 2010s). Library method: the immunoSEQ multiplex PCR assay. In its TCRdb copy, this immuneACCESS table keeps in-frame sequences only and misses some clones. Where compared with another copy, unresolved V genes explain less than half of these, and the others have no known cause. The sample table lists about 150,000 clones, less than 90% of them with a count of one. The ten largest clones capture 20% to 25% of the sample. The sequenced material came from PBMCs. All receptors come from a man aged 18 to 29 in good health and CMV-seropositive.

The genes are TRBV11-2 and TRBJ2-1, with 9 positions matching TRBD2. CDR3 length: 16 residues. Trimming took 4 bases from V and 10 from J; bases not matched to a gene: 14. Per the germline V gene, CDR1 is SGHAT and CDR2 is FQNNGV. CDR3 protein: CASSSLGGGLAGEQFF. The CDR3 bases are TGTGCCAGCAGCTCGTTAGGTGGGGGACTAGCCGGGGAGCAGTTCTTC.

This rearrangement joins TRBV10-3 to TRBJ1-2; 9 positions match TRBD1. This CDR3 spans 15 amino acids. Looked up from germline, CDR1 is ENHRY and CDR2 is SYGVKD. V was pared by 0 bases and J by 3 bases, with 2 bases of the junction left unmatched. The CDR3 DNA sequence: TGTGCCATCAGTGAGTCGACAGGGGGGTACTATGGCTACACCTTC. Translating it yields CAISESTGGYYGYTF.

The rearrangement uses TRBV9 and TRBJ2-1, with 14 nucleotides matching TRBD2. Germline CDR1 is SGDLS and CDR2 is YYNGEE. The trim removed 0 bases at V and 10 bases at J, leaving 6 bases unmatched. The CDR3 is made up of 16 amino acids. CDR3 bases: TGTGCCAGCAGCGTAGCTGGGGGACTAGCGGGGGAAGAGCAGTTCTTC. It is translated as CASSVAGGLAGEEQFF.

This clone was detected a few times. The chain combines TRBV7-2 with TRBJ1-1; TRBD1 matches at 8 bases. After removal of 5 bases from V and 2 bases from J, the junction contained 7 bases not matched to a gene. The CDR3 length is 15 residues. The germline gives CDR1 SGHTA, CDR2 FQGNSA. The CDR3 nucleotides read TGTGCCAGCAGCCCCGAGACAGGGGTAAACACTGAAGCTTTCTTT. Residues: CASSPETGVNTEAFF.

The chain carries TRBV7-9 and TRBJ2-2; no clear D gene. V lost 5 bases and J lost 1, with 8 bases in between. The length of the CDR3 is 14 residues. Germline lookup yields CDR1 SEHNR and CDR2 FQNEAQ (reference sequence). CDR3: CASSPRQNTGELFF. The CDR3 coding sequence is TGTGCCAGCAGCCCGCGACAGAACACCGGGGAGCTGTTTTTT.

This chain links TRBV7-9 with TRBJ2-1; TRBD2 matches 12 bases. The CDR3 runs to 14 residues. J was trimmed by 10 bases and V by 8 bases; bases with no gene match: 9. The germline CDR1 and CDR2 sequences are SEHNR and FQNEAQ (reference sequence). CDR3 in amino acids: CASGGLAGRDEQFF. The CDR3 region has the DNA TGTGCCAGCGGCGGACTAGCGGGGAGAGACGAGCAGTTCTTC. Full variable domain (rest looked up from reference TRBV7-9 and TRBJ2-1): DTGVSQNPRHKITKRGQNVTFRCDPISEHNRLYWYRQTLGQGPEFLTYFQNEAQLEKSRLLSDRFSAERPKGSFSTLEIQRTEQGDSAMYLCASGGLAGRDEQFFGPGTRLTVL.

This sequence joins TRBV9 and TRBJ2-3, with D perhaps TRBD2 (6 bases). Trimming stripped 0 bases from V and 2 bases from J, with 16 bases between. Germline V CDR1 and CDR2: SGDLS, YYNGEE. This CDR3 has 17 residues. CDR3 nucleotides: TGTGCCAGCAGCGTAGAGGGGTCGGACTATGACACAGATACGCAGTATTTT. Its translation: CASSVEGSDYDTDTQYF.

The chain uses TRBV29-1 and TRBJ1-4, with D maybe TRBD1 (5 bases). The ends were cut back, 4 bases at V and 4 bases at J, with 13 bases in the middle. CDR3 length: 14 residues. The germline CDR1 and CDR2 sequences are SQVTM and ANQGSEA. CDR3 DNA: TGCAGCGTTGGGATTATGGGGCGTAATGAAAAACTGTTTTTT. Translation: CSVGIMGRNEKLFF.

V and J are TRBV12-5 and TRBJ2-2, with TRBD1 as a possible D gene (5 bases). Germline-derived CDR1 and CDR2 are LGHNT and FRNRAP. CDR3 length equals 17 residues. With 0 bases removed from V and 3 bases from J, the gap between germline ends came to 14 bases. The CDR3 loop is CASGLVQYPGYTGELFF. The CDR3 nucleotides are TGTGCTAGTGGTTTGGTACAATACCCAGGGTACACCGGGGAGCTGTTTTTT.

The V and J genes are TRBV9 and TRBJ1-4; 9 bases match TRBD1. Germline CDR1 and CDR2: SGDLS and YYNGEE. The V gene end was trimmed by 0 bases and the J gene end by 5 bases; junction bases not matched to a gene: 2. The CDR3 length is 15 residues. The CDR3 here is CASSVGTGENEKLFF. Written as DNA, the CDR3 is TGTGCCAGCAGCGTAGGGACAGGGGAGAATGAAAAACTGTTTTTT.

The rearrangement uses TRBV5-1 and TRBJ2-7; 11 bases align to TRBD2. The CDR3 runs 15 residues. The V segment lost 2 bases and the J segment 4 bases; nucleotides outside the gene matches: 5. The germline gives CDR1 SGHRS, CDR2 YFSETQ. CDR3 in amino acids: CASSFTSGRQYEQYF. In nucleotides, the CDR3 is TGCGCCAGCAGCTTTACTAGCGGGAGACAGTACGAGCAGTACTTC.

The rearrangement joins TRBV9 to TRBJ1-6; D call uncertain. CDR3 length equals 16 residues. Trimming left V 2 bases short and J 0 bases short, with 9 bases between. CDR1 SGDLS and CDR2 YYNGEE come from the germline V gene. Here the CDR3 DNA reads TGTGCCAGCAGCGTCGCCGGGAGCTCCTATAATTCACCCCTCCACTTT. This sequence encodes CASSVAGSSYNSPLHF. The full variable domain, completed using reference TRBV9 and TRBJ1-6, is DSGVTQTPKHLITATGQRVTLRCSPRSGDLSVYWYQQSLDQGLQFLIQYYNGEERAKGNILERFSAQQFPDLHSELNLSSLELGDSALYFCASSVAGSSYNSPLHFGNGTRLTVT.

V usage is TRBV7-9 and J usage is TRBJ1-2; 9 bases are shared with TRBD1. V dropped 5 bases and J dropped 3; count of bases not matched to a gene: 4. CDR1 SEHNR and CDR2 FQNEAQ come from the germline V gene (reference sequence). This CDR3 comprises 14 residues. The CDR3 DNA follows: TGTGCCAGCAGCGCCCGGGACAGGGACTATGGCTACACCTTC. Amino acids: CASSARDRDYGYTF.